Listed below are T cell receptor beta chains from one sample, sequenced in a study of T cell responses to AZD1222 COVID-19 vaccine. Profiling relied on immunoSEQ multiplex PCR, and the TCRdb table lists in-frame clones only, not all of them. The table lists tens of thousands of clones, 92% of them singletons, with roughly 4.9% in the top ten. The sample was peripheral blood, taken on day 0 of AZD1222 vaccination. These receptors were taken from an adult in good health. CDR3s include the opening cysteine and the closing phenylalanine or tryptophan.

v_gene,j_gene,CDR3aa
TRBV11-2,TRBJ2-1,CASSLVRGLNEQFF
TRBV27,TRBJ2-1,CASSSQLAGESNEQFF
TRBV2,TRBJ2-1,CASSEGGPRLAVDYNEQFF
TRBV19,TRBJ2-2,CASTGTGSTGELFF
TRBV7-2,TRBJ2-1,CASSSYVNEQFF
TRBV9,TRBJ1-1,CASSVGQGLSEAFF
TRBV2,TRBJ2-7,CASSVFYEQYF
TRBV29-1,TRBJ1-2,CSVEGAGRQGGGYTF
TRBV7-2,TRBJ1-1,CASSRQGAQTEAFF
TRBV29-1,TRBJ2-7,CSATGSNEQYF
TRBV28,TRBJ2-7,CASRGTGGASYEQYF
TRBV18,TRBJ2-1,CASSPIDNEQFF
TRBV29-1,TRBJ2-1,CSVEFMGGEVYNEQFF
TRBV28,TRBJ1-3,CASSLNPGLGGGNTIYF
TRBV5-4,TRBJ1-6,CASSLSDPGSPLHF
TRBV5-5,TRBJ1-1,CASSLNRGEAFF
TRBV19,TRBJ2-5,CASSIEGSGRRETQYF
TRBV4-3,TRBJ1-2,CASSQASAGPYGYTF